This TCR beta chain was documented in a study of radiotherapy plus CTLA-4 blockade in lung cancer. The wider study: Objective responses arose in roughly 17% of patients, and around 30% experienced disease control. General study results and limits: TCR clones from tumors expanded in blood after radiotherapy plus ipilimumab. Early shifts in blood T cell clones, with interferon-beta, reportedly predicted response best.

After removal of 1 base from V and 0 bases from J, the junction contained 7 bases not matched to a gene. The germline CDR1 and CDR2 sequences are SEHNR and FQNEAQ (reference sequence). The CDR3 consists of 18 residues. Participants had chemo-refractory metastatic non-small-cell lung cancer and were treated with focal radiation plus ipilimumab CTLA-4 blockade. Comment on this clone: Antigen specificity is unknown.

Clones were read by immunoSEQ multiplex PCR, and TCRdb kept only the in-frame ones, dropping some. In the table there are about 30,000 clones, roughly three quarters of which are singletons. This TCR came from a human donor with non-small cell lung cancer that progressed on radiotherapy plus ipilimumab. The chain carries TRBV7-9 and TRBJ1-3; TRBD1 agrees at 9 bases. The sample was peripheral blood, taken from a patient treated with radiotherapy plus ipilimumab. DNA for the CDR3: TGTGCCAGCAGCTTAGGTCTTCCGGGACAGGGCTCTGGAAACACCATATATTTT. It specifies CASSLGLPGQGSGNTIYF.